These T cell receptor beta chains were read from a single sample in a study of shared clonotypes between healthy human individuals. TCRdb keeps only in-frame clones here, not all; method: immunoSEQ multiplex PCR. The top ten clones hold approximately 0.37% of a sample with 2 million to 3 million clones, more than 85% of them seen once. The sequencing sample was made of naive CD4+ T cells from PBMCs. These TCRs come from a man between 18 and 29 years old in good health. Some clones in this sample may be carry-over from other donors' samples. CDR3s leave out the opening cysteine and the closing phenylalanine or tryptophan. The order of the fields is D gene, V gene, CDR3 protein. The D gene is left open where the match is weak.

>.|TRBV27
ASSSPGAGNTIY
>TRBD2|TRBV25-1
ASSASGRLTEQF
>.|TRBV6-5
ASREWGQETQY
>.|TRBV7-3
ASSLQAADTQY
>.|TRBV10-3
AIRGQTKADTQY
>TRBD2|TRBV5-1
ASSPGVAGGSQETQY
>.|TRBV19
ASSIDTGANVLT
>.|TRBV30
AWSVGYSNQPQH
>TRBD1|TRBV11-2
ASSTRQGVENTEAF
>TRBD1|TRBV11-3
ASSLDGTGGYYNEQF
>TRBD2|TRBV11-2
ASSLGGSGTTDTQY
>.|TRBV7-9
ASSLEGAVSGANVLT
>.|TRBV6-5
ASSSRQPQH
>TRBD2|TRBV7-9
ASGRGGRSSYEQY
>TRBD2|TRBV7-2
ASSGSTTSDSSYEQY
>TRBD2|TRBV27
ASSLLLAGAGELF
>.|TRBV6-1
ASSGKGGLRTYEQY
>.|TRBV2
ASSEGSVQDTQY
>.|TRBV9
ASSVGSGDYYGYT